The 30 T cell receptor beta chains in this list originate from one sample, sequenced in a study of blood T cell repertoires in COVID-19. Data came from immunoSEQ multiplex PCR; TCRdb stores just in-frame clones and leaves some out. The sample consists of roughly 180,000 clones, roughly 81% of them appearing once. The sample was peripheral blood. These receptors were taken from a woman aged 45-60 years with COVID-19, enrolled during active disease.

The chain is built from TRBV5-1 and TRBJ2-5; 7 bases map to TRBD2. The V and J ends lost 4 bases and 5 bases, in that order; junction bases with no gene match: 8. Per the germline V gene, CDR1 is SGHRS and CDR2 is YFSETQ. The CDR3 sequence is 14 residues long. CDR3 region: CASSPRTSWETQYF. CDR3 sequence (DNA): TGCGCCAGCAGCCCGAGGACTAGTTGGGAGACCCAGTACTTC.

The chain carries TRBV29-1 and TRBJ2-7; TRBD1 agrees at 10 bases. V lost 4 bases to trimming and J lost 4 bases; unmatched junction nucleotides: 1. The CDR3 is 12 residues long. Germline V gene data show CDR1 as SQVTM and CDR2 as ANQGSEA. CDR3 in amino acids: CSVGTGGYEQYF. The CDR3 region has the DNA TGCAGCGTTGGGACAGGGGGGTACGAGCAGTACTTC.

The rearrangement links TRBV5-6 to TRBJ1-4, with D perhaps TRBD1 (5 bases). The CDR3 is made up of 14 amino acids. The germline V gene has CDR1 SGHDT and CDR2 YYEEEE. V was trimmed by 5 bases and J by 4 bases, leaving 12 bases between them. The CDR3 DNA reads TGTGCCAGCAGACGGGGGTATGGTAATGAAAAACTGTTTTTT. Encoded protein: CASRRGYGNEKLFF.

This sequence joins TRBV5-1 and TRBJ1-2; D might be TRBD1 (6 bases). Trimming took off 4 bases at V and 3 bases at J, with 10 bases between the two ends. CDR3 size: 13 residues. Germline CDR1 is SGHRS and CDR2 is YFSETQ. CDR3 nucleotides: TGCGCCAGCAGCGTGACAGGAGACTATGGCTACACCTTC. It codes for CASSVTGDYGYTF.

The chain carries TRBV5-1 and TRBJ1-2; D perhaps matches TRBD1 (5 bases). CDR3 size: 14 residues. Between the trimmed V and J ends, which lost 6 bases and 6 bases, there was a span of 18 bases. CDR1 is SGHRS and CDR2 is YFSETQ in the germline V gene. The CDR3 sequence is CASNPGDGSHGYTF. The CDR3 DNA follows: TGCGCCAGCAACCCGGGGGACGGTTCTCATGGCTACACCTTC.

This rearrangement joins TRBV28 to TRBJ2-7, with 7 bases matching TRBD1. V was clipped by 4 bases and J by 3 bases; unmatched bases: 6. The CDR3 contains 14 residues. In germline, CDR1 is MDHEN, CDR2 SYDVKM. The CDR3 sequence is CASSSGQAHYEQYF. The CDR3 coding sequence is TGTGCCAGCAGTTCCGGACAGGCCCACTACGAGCAGTACTTC. Full variable domain (rest looked up from reference TRBV28 and TRBJ2-7): DVKVTQSSRYLVKRTGEKVFLECVQDMDHENMFWYRQDPGLGLRLIYFSYDVKMKEKGDIPEGYSVSREKKERFSLILESASTNQTSMYLCASSSGQAHYEQYFGPGTRLTVT.

As concerns this clone: At one end, the junction sequence differs from germline, possibly due to a read error. J is TRBJ1-5 and V is TRBV19; D is unresolved. The CDR3 spans 14 residues. CDR1 LNHDA and CDR2 SQIVND come from the germline V gene (reference sequence). CDR3 residues: CTSSIFGEAQPQHF. Here the CDR3 DNA reads TGTACCAGTAGTATTTTTGGGGAGGCTCAGCCCCAGCATTTT. Drawing the rest from reference TRBV19 and TRBJ1-5, the complete variable domain is DGGITQSPKYLFRKEGQNVTLSCEQNLNHDAMYWYRQDPGQGLRLIYYSQIVNDFQKGDIAEGYSVSREKKESFPLTVTSAQKNPTAFYLCTSSIFGEAQPQHFGDGTRLSIL.

The chain carries TRBV7-9 and TRBJ1-2; TRBD1 might be the D (6 bases). The germline V gene has CDR1 SEHNR and CDR2 FQNEAQ (reference sequence). The V end was cut by 1 base, the J end by 3 bases, with 9 bases between. The CDR3 length is 14 residues. The CDR3 bases are TGTGCCAGCAGCTTAGAACAGGGACACTATGGCTACACCTTC. Its protein product is CASSLEQGHYGYTF.

The V and J genes are TRBV6-6 and TRBJ2-5; TRBD1 might be the D (6 bases). The CDR3 spans 12 residues. The germline V gene encodes CDR1 MNHNY and CDR2 SVGAGI (reference sequence). Trimming took off 2 bases at V and 5 bases at J, with 6 bases between the two ends. The CDR3 bases are TGTGCCAGCAGTTACCAGGGGGAGACCCAGTACTTC. This sequence encodes CASSYQGETQYF.

For the CDR3, the DNA is TGTGCCAGCAGTATACCCGGCCTTCCAGGCGAGCAGTACTTC. It translates to CASSIPGLPGEQYF. This chain connects TRBV27 to TRBJ2-7; no definite D call. The CDR3 spans 14 residues. Germline V gene data show CDR1 as MNHEY and CDR2 as SMNVEV (reference sequence). The V end lost 5 bases, the J end lost 6 bases, and 17 bases lay between the germline ends.

The chain joins TRBV6-2 or TRBV6-3 to TRBJ1-2; 10 nucleotides align to TRBD1. The CDR3 has 14 residues. The germline gives CDR1 MNHEY, CDR2 SVGEGT. Trimming took 5 bases from V and 7 from J; bases not matched to a gene: 7. The CDR3 here is CASSNRQGAAGYTF. The CDR3 DNA follows: TGTGCCAGCAGTAACCGACAGGGGGCGGCTGGCTACACCTTC.

This CDR3 reads CASSFRDRGLNTEAFF. CDR3 DNA: TGTGCCAGCAGTTTTAGGGACAGGGGTTTGAACACTGAAGCTTTCTTT. V is TRBV27 and J is TRBJ1-1; 10 nucleotides line up with TRBD1. The CDR3 runs to 16 residues. The germline V gene encodes CDR1 MNHEY and CDR2 SMNVEV (reference sequence). Losses at the gene ends were 3 bases for V and 0 bases for J; bases not matched to a gene: 4.

This clone came up many times. CDR3 protein: CASSLGGPYENSPLHF. The CDR3 bases are TGTGCCAGCAGCTTAGGAGGGCCTTACGAGAATTCACCCCTCCACTTT. The chain links TRBV7-3 to TRBJ1-6; D not certain. V was cut by 2 bases and J by 7 bases, with 15 bases left in between. Germline CDR1 is SGHTA and CDR2 is FQGTGA. The CDR3 runs to 16 residues.

This clone was counted a single time. The genes are TRBV4-1 and TRBJ1-4; D possibly corresponds to TRBD1 (6 bases). CDR1 and CDR2 (germline): MGHRA, YSYEKL. The CDR3 length is 15 residues. Trimming pared 3 bases from V and 11 bases from J, leaving 19 bases between. The CDR3 spells CASSHPDRTVLKLFF. CDR3 bases: TGCGCCAGCAGCCACCCAGACAGGACGGTCTTGAAACTGTTTTTT.

The V gene is TRBV25-1, the J gene TRBJ1-1; D might be TRBD1 (6 bases). Germline V gene sequence: CDR1 MGHDK, CDR2 SYGVNS. This CDR3 is built from 13 residues. Between the trimmed V and J ends, which lost 4 bases and 6 bases, there was a span of 12 bases. CDR3 in DNA: TGTGCCAGCAGTGTCAGGGGAACACCTGAAGCTTTCTTT. The encoded protein is CASSVRGTPEAFF.

This clone was recorded a few times. The chain combines TRBV30 with TRBJ1-5; 7 bases align to TRBD1. V lost 2 bases to trimming and J lost 3 bases; unmatched junction nucleotides: 4. This CDR3 is 14 amino acids long. Germline V gene sequence: CDR1 GTSNPN, CDR2 SVGIG (reference sequence). Here the CDR3 DNA reads TGTGCCTGGAGTTGGGGACAGAACAATCAGCCCCAGCATTTT. This codes for CAWSWGQNNQPQHF. Combining the CDR3 with reference TRBV30 and TRBJ1-5 gives the whole variable domain SQTIHQWPATLVQPVGSPLSLECTVEGTSNPNLYWYRQAAGRGLQLLFYSVGIGQISSEVPQNLSASRPQDRQFILSSKKLLLSDSGFYLCAWSWGQNNQPQHFGDGTRLSIL.

The gene calls are TRBV28 and TRBJ2-7; D gene uncertain. The CDR3 is 15 residues long. V shed 8 bases and J shed 6 bases, with 23 bases lying between them. In germline, CDR1 is MDHEN, CDR2 SYDVKM. DNA of the CDR3: TGTGCCAGCTATTTCTCGGCGGCAGCCGGCGGCGAGCAGTACTTC. Its translation: CASYFSAAAGGEQYF. Combining the CDR3 with reference TRBV28 and TRBJ2-7 gives the whole variable domain DVKVTQSSRYLVKRTGEKVFLECVQDMDHENMFWYRQDPGLGLRLIYFSYDVKMKEKGDIPEGYSVSREKKERFSLILESASTNQTSMYLCASYFSAAAGGEQYFGPGTRLTVT.

V usage is TRBV4-1 and J usage is TRBJ2-7, with D possibly TRBD1 on 6 matching bases. Germline values: CDR1 MGHRA, CDR2 YSYEKL. The V gene lost 0 bases and the J gene lost 5 bases, with 17 bases spanning the gap. The CDR3 is 16 amino acids. In DNA, the CDR3 is TGCGCCAGCAGCCAAGAAACTTGGTCAGGGGCAAACGAGCAGTACTTC. Translating gives CASSQETWSGANEQYF.

The CDR3: CASMRGRSTEAFF. Written as DNA, the CDR3 is TGTGCCAGTATGAGAGGGAGGAGTACTGAAGCTTTCTTT. The chain uses TRBV6-5 and TRBJ1-1; no reliable D call. The CDR3 runs to 13 residues. V was cut by 9 bases and J by 5 bases, with 16 bases left in between. Germline CDR1 and CDR2: MNHEY and SVGAGI.

The chain combines TRBV14 with TRBJ1-1; D remains ambiguous. There are 14 residues in the CDR3. V was pared by 4 bases and J by 1 base, with 10 bases between. The germline CDR1 and CDR2 sequences are SGHDN and FVKESK. CDR3 coding DNA: TGTGCCAGCAGCCTTCAGGCCGGGAACACTGAAGCTTTCTTT. This translates into CASSLQAGNTEAFF.

V and J are TRBV6-1 and TRBJ1-6; TRBD1 is a possible D gene (6 bases). The germline CDR1 and CDR2 sequences are MNHNS and SASEGT. This CDR3 has 16 amino acids. The germline V and J ends were trimmed by 0 bases and 13 bases, with 19 bases remaining between them. CDR3 nucleotide sequence: TGTGCCAGCAGTGAAGCGGGGGCGGGAGTCTTAGGGCCCCTCCACTTT. This encodes CASSEAGAGVLGPLHF.

This rearrangement joins TRBV11-2 to TRBJ1-4; TRBD1 agrees at 7 bases. Per the germline V gene, CDR1 is SGHAT and CDR2 is FQNNGV. This CDR3 has 17 residues. Trimming took 2 bases from V and 2 from J; bases not matched to a gene: 8. CDR3 bases: TGTGCCAGCAGCTTAACCCGACAGGGTTCGACTAATGAAAAACTGTTTTTT. Protein product: CASSLTRQGSTNEKLFF.

The V gene is TRBV19, the J gene TRBJ2-5, with D tentatively TRBD2 (6 bases). From germline, CDR1 is LNHDA and CDR2 SQIVND (reference sequence). The CDR3 sequence is 16 residues long. Trimming removed 5 bases at V and 6 bases at J, with 22 bases between. CDR3 DNA: TGTGCCAGTAGTGACTCCTCTTTGGAGGGGCGAAAGACCCAGTACTTC. Its translation: CASSDSSLEGRKTQYF.

The rearrangement links TRBV30 to TRBJ1-6; tentative D call: TRBD1 (6 bases). Trimming took off 4 bases at V and 0 bases at J, with 16 bases between the two ends. Germline loops: CDR1 GTSNPN, CDR2 SVGIG (reference sequence). The CDR3 has 17 residues. CDR3 bases: TGTGCCTGGACCCTTGGGGGGGCCAGCTCCTATAATTCACCCCTCCACTTT. Protein sequence: CAWTLGGASSYNSPLHF. Full variable domain (remainder filled in from reference TRBV30 and TRBJ1-6): SQTIHQWPATLVQPVGSPLSLECTVEGTSNPNLYWYRQAAGRGLQLLFYSVGIGQISSEVPQNLSASRPQDRQFILSSKKLLLSDSGFYLCAWTLGGASSYNSPLHFGNGTRLTVT.

This sequence joins TRBV7-9 and TRBJ2-6; D is ambiguous. The V and J ends lost 2 bases and 4 bases respectively, with 6 bases between them. The CDR3 length is 14 residues. CDR1 is SEHNR, CDR2 FQNEAQ, per germline (reference sequence). CDR3 sequence: CASSLNEGANVLTF. CDR3 nucleotide sequence: TGTGCCAGCAGCTTAAACGAGGGGGCCAACGTCCTGACTTTC. The variable domain in full, with the rest retrieved from reference TRBV7-9 and TRBJ2-6, is DTGVSQNPRHKITKRGQNVTFRCDPISEHNRLYWYRQTLGQGPEFLTYFQNEAQLEKSRLLSDRFSAERPKGSFSTLEIQRTEQGDSAMYLCASSLNEGANVLTFGAGSRLTVL.

The V gene is TRBV18, the J gene TRBJ2-5, with TRBD2 identical over 7 bases. Trimming removed 3 bases from V and 7 bases from J; junction bases left unmatched: 8. CDR3 length: 14 amino acids. Germline V lookup: CDR1 KGHSH, CDR2 LQKENI. The CDR3 loop is CASSPGTMSGTQYF. The CDR3 region has the DNA TGTGCCAGCTCACCCGGGACTATGAGCGGGACCCAGTACTTC.

V is TRBV6-2 or TRBV6-3 and J is TRBJ2-2, with D maybe TRBD2 (7 bases). The length of the CDR3 is 17 residues. The germline V gene encodes CDR1 MNHEY and CDR2 SVGEGT. Deletions cut 2 bases from V and 3 bases from J, with 16 bases between. CDR3 protein: CASSYLLGGRDTGELFF. CDR3 DNA: TGTGCCAGCAGTTACCTCCTCGGGGGGCGGGACACCGGGGAGCTGTTTTTT.

This CDR3 is CASSASGTGGHGYTF. The CDR3 DNA reads as TGTGCCAGCAGCGCTTCCGGGACAGGGGGCCATGGCTACACCTTC. The genes are TRBV7-9 and TRBJ1-2, with TRBD1 identical over 12 bases. The CDR3 contains 15 residues. Germline CDR1 SEHNR, CDR2 FQNEAQ (reference sequence). V shed 5 bases and J 6 bases; nucleotides not matched to a gene: 7. The variable domain in full, completed from reference TRBV7-9 and TRBJ1-2, reads DTGVSQNPRHKITKRGQNVTFRCDPISEHNRLYWYRQTLGQGPEFLTYFQNEAQLEKSRLLSDRFSAERPKGSFSTLEIQRTEQGDSAMYLCASSASGTGGHGYTFGSGTRLTVV.

The CDR3 DNA reads TGTGCCAGCAGTTTCGCCCCCGGGACAGGGAGTGGCTATGGCTACACCTTC. Translated: CASSFAPGTGSGYGYTF. V is TRBV28 and J is TRBJ1-2, with 9 bases aligning to TRBD1. The CDR3 is made up of 17 amino acids. Per the germline V gene, CDR1 is MDHEN and CDR2 is SYDVKM. After removal of 3 bases from V and 4 bases from J, the junction contained 12 bases not matched to a gene.

The CDR3 coding sequence is TGCGCCAGCAGCCAAGATTCGGGTGCCACCGGGGAGCTGTTTTTT. It specifies CASSQDSGATGELFF. This chain joins TRBV4-3 and TRBJ2-2; D not resolved. Germline V lookup: CDR1 LGHNA, CDR2 YSLEER. Between the trimmed V and J ends, which lost 0 bases and 4 bases, there was a span of 9 bases. The CDR3 is made up of 15 amino acids.